This T cell receptor (beta chain) was documented in a study of early T cells in non-severe SARS-CoV-2 infection. Across the study: It was bulk RNA from unsorted whole blood that was sequenced, and the chains were unpaired. Study-level findings and limits: Matches to VDJdb favored anti-spike CD8 responses and missed private and CD4 specificities.

From the 5' RACE reads, TCRdb called clonotypes with MiXCR, one entry per CDR3 protein. The repertoire holds around 60,000 distinct CDR3 sequences, roughly 18% seen once, with about 8.4% in the top ten. The germline V gene has CDR1 SGHKS and CDR2 YYEKEE (reference sequence). V was pared by 2 bases and J by 3 bases, with 1 base of the junction left unmatched. CDR3 length: 13 amino acids. As to this clonotype: Its antigen is as yet unknown.

The source is an adult who was a healthcare worker with PCR-confirmed SARS-CoV-2 infection or an uninfected control (not recorded which). The rearrangement uses TRBV5-5 and TRBJ2-7, with 8 bases identical to TRBD1. The material was whole blood, obtained at baseline. The CDR3 loop is CASSLQGGYEQYF. The CDR3 bases are TGTGCCAGCAGCTTACAGGGGGGCTACGAGCAGTACTTC.